Listed below are T cell receptor beta chains from one sample, sequenced in a study of identifying expanded T cells in peripheral blood. Generated by immunoSEQ multiplex PCR, the TCRdb table keeps only in-frame clones and is missing some. The table shows 100,000 to 150,000 clones, with roughly 90% occurring only once. The source material was blood. Source of these receptors: a person between 18 and 69 years old in good health. CDR3s include the opening cysteine and the closing phenylalanine or tryptophan. D genes are given only for firm matches. Rows may omit the clone size; those that give it use once, few, many or a size class.

cdr3_aa	cdr3_nt	d_call	j_call	clone_size	v_call
CASSMGLAGDSSYEQYF	TGTGCCAGCAGCATGGGACTAGCGGGGGACAGCTCCTACGAGCAGTACTTC	TRBD2	TRBJ2-7	.	TRBV7-9
CSVVRDRSTEAFF	TGCAGCGTCGTCCGGGACCGGTCCACTGAAGCTTTCTTT	.	TRBJ1-1	.	TRBV29-1
CASSGTGRWDTEAFF	TGTGCCAGCAGCGGGACCGGGAGATGGGACACTGAAGCTTTCTTT	.	TRBJ1-1	.	TRBV5-4
CASSSKRGVYEQYF	TGTGCCAGCAGTTCAAAGCGGGGGGTCTACGAGCAGTACTTC	TRBD2	TRBJ2-7	.	TRBV6-6
CASSFYWQRNYGYTF	TGTGCCAGCAGCTTTTACTGGCAGCGGAACTATGGCTACACCTTC	.	TRBJ1-2	.	TRBV5-4
CASSKPPGGDEAFF	TGTGCCAGCAGTAAACCTCCAGGGGGGGATGAAGCTTTCTTT	TRBD1	TRBJ1-1	many	TRBV2
CSAARGTEAFF	TGCAGTGCCGCGAGGGGCACTGAAGCTTTCTTT	.	TRBJ1-1	once	TRBV20-1
CAWSASTGLGYTF	TGTGCCTGGAGTGCCAGTACGGGGCTAGGCTACACCTTC	.	TRBJ1-2	.	TRBV30
CASSESYEQYF	TGCGCCAGCAGTGAGTCGTACGAGCAGTACTTC	.	TRBJ2-7	.	TRBV10-2
CASSVRTGGSYEQYF	TGTGCCAGCAGCGTAAGGACAGGGGGCTCCTACGAGCAGTACTTC	TRBD1	TRBJ2-7	many	TRBV9
CASSLRQGGTEAFF	TGTGCCAGCAGCTTGAGGCAGGGAGGCACTGAAGCTTTCTTT	.	TRBJ1-1	.	TRBV5-6
CASSEDLGQRGYGYTF	TGTGCCAGCAGTGAAGATTTGGGCCAAAGGGGATATGGCTACACCTTC	.	TRBJ1-2	.	TRBV2
CASSLGDRVFSSYNEQFF	TGTGCCAGCAGCTTGGGAGACAGGGTATTTAGCTCCTACAATGAGCAGTTCTTC	TRBD1	TRBJ2-1	.	TRBV5-6
CASGREKLFF	TGTGCCAGCGGAAGGGAAAAACTGTTTTTT	.	TRBJ1-4	.	TRBV6-5
CASSDVDRNQPQHF	TGTGCCAGCAGTGACGTCGACCGGAATCAGCCCCAGCATTTT	.	TRBJ1-5	.	TRBV2
CASSEHVTSTNEKLFF	TGTGCCAGCAGTGAACATGTGACCTCAACTAATGAAAAACTGTTTTTT	.	TRBJ1-4	.	TRBV2
CASRLREWEQYF	TGTGCCAGCAGACTAAGAGAGTGGGAGCAGTACTTC	.	TRBJ2-7	.	TRBV2
CASSRGVSYEQYF	TGTGCCAGCAGCCGCGGGGTATCCTACGAGCAGTACTTC	.	TRBJ2-7	.	TRBV5-6
CASSIFSGDNEQFF	TGTGCCAGTAGTATTTTTAGCGGGGACAATGAGCAGTTCTTC	TRBD2	TRBJ2-1	once	TRBV19
CASSRPGQGTEQYF	TGCGCCAGCAGCCGACCGGGACAGGGAACCGAGCAGTACTTC	TRBD1	TRBJ2-7	.	TRBV5-1
CASSLDTNTGELFF	TGCGCCAGCAGCTTGGATACGAACACCGGGGAGCTGTTTTTT	.	TRBJ2-2	.	TRBV5-1
CASRSGALAYEQYF	TGTGCCAGCAGGTCAGGGGCCCTCGCCTACGAGCAGTACTTC	.	TRBJ2-7	.	TRBV6-1
CASSRGMGTDTQYF	TGTGCCAGCAGTAGGGGGATGGGCACAGATACGCAGTATTTT	.	TRBJ2-3	.	TRBV9
CASSLSPGEREAFF	TGTGCCAGCAGCCTCTCACCCGGGGAAAGGGAAGCTTTCTTT	.	TRBJ1-1	.	TRBV9
CASSLAQGDAGYTF	TGTGCCAGCAGCTTAGCACAGGGTGATGCTGGCTACACCTTC	.	TRBJ1-2	.	TRBV7-9
CASSLSGAGPYGYTF	TGTGCCAGCAGTTTATCAGGGGCCGGTCCCTATGGCTACACCTTC	.	TRBJ1-2	.	TRBV27
CASSYSLPSGPQHF	TGTGCCAGCAGTTACTCCCTCCCGAGCGGGCCCCAGCATTTT	.	TRBJ1-5	.	TRBV6-6